This T cell receptor (beta chain) is from a study of cytomegalovirus exposure and HLA in healthy donors. The PCR used 60 Vbeta and 13 Jbeta primers. This table comes from immunoSEQ multiplex PCR, and its TCRdb copy is limited to in-frame clones, with some not included. Of 100,000 to 150,000 clones listed, around 79% are singletons. Concerning this clone: Its target is not known.

CDR3 length equals 17 residues. V lost 4 bases to trimming and J lost 0 bases; unmatched junction nucleotides: 10. The V gene's germline CDR1 is SGHTS and CDR2 YDEGEE. Whole-study results and caveats: V- and J-gene trimming of TCR beta was linked (in a later analysis) to a missense DCLRE1C variant. In an earlier analysis, most TCR beta V segments were productive about 87% or about 30% of the time.

The chain combines TRBV5-8 with TRBJ2-1, with TRBD2 matching 7 bases. Sequencing was performed on PBMCs. The sequence derives from a woman in her thirties or forties in good health and CMV-seronegative. CDR3 DNA: TGTGCCAGCAGCCTTAGGAAGGGCGGGGGCTCCTACAATGAGCAGTTCTTC. As protein: CASSLRKGGGSYNEQFF.